Listed below are T cell receptor beta chains from one sample, sequenced in a study of cytomegalovirus exposure and HLA in healthy donors. Only in-frame clones appear in the TCRdb table, and some are missing; sequencing was by immunoSEQ multiplex PCR. In the table there are approximately 100,000 clones, approximately 77% of which are singletons. Sequenced material: PBMCs. The origin of the receptors is a woman aged 40 to 50 in good health and CMV-seronegative. The CDR3 runs from the conserved cysteine through the conserved F or W. The D gene is left open where the match is weak. Clone size is given for some rows only: seen once, a few or many times, or a class if the clone is expanded.

clone size	D gene	V gene	J gene	CDR3 DNA	CDR3 protein
-	-	TRBV12-5	TRBJ1-1	TGTGCTAGTGGTTTGGTATCAGGGGCGTACACTGAAGCTTTCTTT	CASGLVSGAYTEAFF
-	TRBD1	TRBV15	TRBJ1-1	TGTGCCACCAGCCTCGGGACAGGGATTGTAGCTTTCTTT	CATSLGTGIVAFF
-	-	TRBV7-9	TRBJ2-2	TGTGCCAGCAAAAAGTCTGGGCTTACCGGGGAGCTGTTTTTT	CASKKSGLTGELFF
once	-	TRBV15	TRBJ1-1	TGTGCCACCAGCAAAGGGGGCACTGAAGCTTTCTTT	CATSKGGTEAFF
-	TRBD1	TRBV6-6	TRBJ2-5	TGTGCCAGCGGAGGCGACAGGGGGAGGCAAGAGACCCAGTACTTC	CASGGDRGRQETQYF
-	-	TRBV9	TRBJ1-1	TGTGCCAGCAGCGTAGGGGTGGGGGGCACTGAAGCTTTCTTT	CASSVGVGGTEAFF
-	TRBD1	TRBV18	TRBJ1-1	TGTGCCAGCTCACCGGACAGGGCGAGCACTGAAGCTTTCTTT	CASSPDRASTEAFF
few	TRBD1	TRBV7-9	TRBJ1-5	TGTGCCAGCAGCTTAGGACAGGGGGGAATCGGCAATCAGCCCCAGCATTTT	CASSLGQGGIGNQPQHF
-	-	TRBV4-2	TRBJ2-1	TGTGCCAGCAGCCCGAGCCTTGGGGGCCTCGTGAATGAGCAGTTCTTC	CASSPSLGGLVNEQFF
few	TRBD1	TRBV6-1	TRBJ1-3	TGTGCCACCTCAACAGGGGCCTCTGGAAACACCATATATTTT	CATSTGASGNTIYF
-	-	TRBV19	TRBJ2-6	TGTGCCAGCCCTACCGTGGTGCCTGGTGCCAACGTCCTGACTTTC	CASPTVVPGANVLTF
-	-	TRBV7-9	TRBJ1-5	TGTGCCAGCAGCTTAGGGACGAAATCGGGGGGCAATCAGCCCCAGCATTTT	CASSLGTKSGGNQPQHF
-	TRBD1	TRBV2	TRBJ1-4	TGTGCCAGCAGAGGACAGGGTTTCGAAAAACTGTTTTTT	CASRGQGFEKLFF
-	-	TRBV7-8	TRBJ2-1	TGTGCCAGCAGCGCGACCGGGTATGAGCAGTTCTTC	CASSATGYEQFF
many	-	TRBV6-1	TRBJ1-4	TGTGCCAGCAGCCGGACTTTTATTTATGAAAAACTGTTTTTT	CASSRTFIYEKLFF
-	-	TRBV28	TRBJ1-5	TGTGCCAGCAGCCCCCTAGGATTCTATCAGCCCCAGCATTTT	CASSPLGFYQPQHF
-	TRBD2	TRBV4-2	TRBJ2-1	TGTGCCAGCAGCCAAGCCCCCTCCTATGCGACTAGCGGGGGGCGACAGTTCTTC	CASSQAPSYATSGGRQFF
-	-	TRBV5-1	TRBJ2-3	TGCGCCAGCAGCTTGTGGGTTTCTAGCAGAACCATCACAGATACGCAGTATTTT	CASSLWVSSRTITDTQYF
-	TRBD1	TRBV2	TRBJ1-2	TGTGCCACCCAGAGTCAGGGGGGCGGCTACACCTTC	CATQSQGGGYTF
-	-	TRBV6-5	TRBJ2-3	TGTGCCAGCAGTTCCTCCTTTAGTCCCACAGATACGCAGTATTTT	CASSSSFSPTDTQYF
-	-	TRBV6-5	TRBJ1-1	TGTGCCAGCAGTTACTCCACTGGGAGATACACTGAAGCTTTCTTT	CASSYSTGRYTEAFF
-	-	TRBV6-6	TRBJ1-5	TGTGCCAGCAGTTACTCGGGGAGGGGAGCTCAGCCCCAGCATTTT	CASSYSGRGAQPQHF
-	-	TRBV6-5	TRBJ1-1	TGTGCCAGCACCACCGATATCCGGAGTGAAGCTTTCTTT	CASTTDIRSEAFF
-	TRBD1	TRBV19	TRBJ1-5	TGTGCCAGTAGTGCGACAGGGGCCGCGGCCCAGCATTTT	CASSATGAAAQHF
-	TRBD2	TRBV6-1	TRBJ2-3	TGTGCCAGCAGTGAGAGGCGGGGGTCTAGCATAGATACGCAGTATTTT	CASSERRGSSIDTQYF
-	-	TRBV2	TRBJ1-3	TGTGCCAGCAGTGACCCCCCTGGGGGGGCGCATGGAAACACCATATATTTT	CASSDPPGGAHGNTIYF
-	TRBD1	TRBV19	TRBJ1-2	TGTGCCAATACTAAGGGGGCGCCCGGCTTC	CANTKGAPGF
-	TRBD1	TRBV12-5	TRBJ1-6	TGTGCTAGTGGTTTGGTACCTCCGGGACAGGGGACGGGTTCACCCCTCCACTTT	CASGLVPPGQGTGSPLHF
once	-	TRBV19	TRBJ1-5	TGTGCCAGTAGTCCCCCGGGTAATCAGCCCCAGCATTTT	CASSPPGNQPQHF
-	TRBD1	TRBV29-1	TRBJ2-7	TGCAGCGTTGATAGACAGACACAGGGGTCCTACGAGCAGTACTTC	CSVDRQTQGSYEQYF
-	TRBD2	TRBV11-2	TRBJ2-7	TGTGCCAGCAGTTTAGGGGGAGCGGGGGGGCGCGAGCAGTACTTC	CASSLGGAGGREQYF
-	-	TRBV2	TRBJ1-4	TGTGCCAGCAGTGAGGCCAGGGGAAATGAAAAACTGTTTTTT	CASSEARGNEKLFF
few	TRBD2	TRBV6-1	TRBJ2-1	TGTGCCAGCAGTGCCCTAGCGGGGGAATCATACAATGAGCAGTTCTTC	CASSALAGESYNEQFF
-	-	TRBV4-3	TRBJ2-1	TGCGCCAGCAGCCCGACATCCATCAATGAGCAGTTCTTC	CASSPTSINEQFF
-	TRBD1	TRBV6-6	TRBJ1-4	TGTGCCAGCAGTTATGGACAGGGGGCAACTAATGAAAAACTGTTTTTT	CASSYGQGATNEKLFF
-	TRBD1	TRBV5-1	TRBJ1-2	TGCGCCAGCAGCTCAGGCGGGGACAGGGGGCTATTGGGCTACACCTTC	CASSSGGDRGLLGYTF
once	TRBD1	TRBV5-8	TRBJ1-1	TGTGCCAGCATCAAAGGGGACAGGGGGCTCGGAAGCACTGAAGCTTTCTTT	CASIKGDRGLGSTEAFF
-	TRBD2	TRBV5-1	TRBJ2-1	TGCGCCAGCAGCTTGTTTCCTAGCGGGGGGTACAATGAGCAGTTCTTC	CASSLFPSGGYNEQFF
-	-	TRBV28	TRBJ2-7	TGTGCCAGCATCCAAGGACGGGCGGGGGAGCAGTACTTC	CASIQGRAGEQYF
-	-	TRBV2	TRBJ2-1	TGTGCCAGCATCTCTGACAGTCACAATGAGCAGTTCTTC	CASISDSHNEQFF